Below, one T cell receptor beta chain is given with its context. Only in-frame clones appear in the TCRdb table, and some are missing; sequencing was by immunoSEQ multiplex PCR. The data show some 5,700 clones, approximately 90% seen once. V was trimmed by 1 base and J by 4 bases, leaving 10 bases between them. The CDR3 consists of 14 residues. CDR1 is LGHNA and CDR2 is YSLEER in the germline V gene. The data belong to a study of blood T cell repertoires in COVID-19. The sequencing input was peripheral blood. The chain carries TRBV4-3 and TRBJ1-2, with TRBD1 as a possible D gene (6 bases). The TCR comes from a human donor in a cohort sampled during active COVID-19. DNA of the CDR3: TGCGCCAGCAGCCAAGTACAGGGCAGCTATGGCTACACCTTC. Translated, it gives CASSQVQGSYGYTF.